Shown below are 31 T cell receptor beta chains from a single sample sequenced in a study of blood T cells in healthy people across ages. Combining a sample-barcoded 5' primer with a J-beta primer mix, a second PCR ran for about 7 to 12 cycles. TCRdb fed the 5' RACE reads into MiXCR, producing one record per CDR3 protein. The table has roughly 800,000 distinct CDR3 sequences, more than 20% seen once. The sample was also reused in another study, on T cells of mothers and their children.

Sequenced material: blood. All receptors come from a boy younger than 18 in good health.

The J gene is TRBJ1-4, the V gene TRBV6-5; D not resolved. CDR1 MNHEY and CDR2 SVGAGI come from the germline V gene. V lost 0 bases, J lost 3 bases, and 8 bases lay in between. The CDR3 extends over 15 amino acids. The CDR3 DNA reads TGTGCCAGCAGTTACTCCGACGAGCCTAATGAAAAACTGTTTTTT. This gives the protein CASSYSDEPNEKLFF.

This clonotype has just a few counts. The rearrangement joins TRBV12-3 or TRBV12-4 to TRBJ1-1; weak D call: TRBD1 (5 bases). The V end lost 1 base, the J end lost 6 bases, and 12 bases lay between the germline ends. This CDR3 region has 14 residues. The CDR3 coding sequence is TGTGCCAGCAGTTTAGGGGGGGGAAGCCCTGAAGCTTTCTTT. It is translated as CASSLGGGSPEAFF.

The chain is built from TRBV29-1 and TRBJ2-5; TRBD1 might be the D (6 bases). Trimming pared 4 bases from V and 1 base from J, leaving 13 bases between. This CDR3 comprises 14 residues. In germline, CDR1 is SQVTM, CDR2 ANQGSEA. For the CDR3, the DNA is TGCAGCGTTGTAAGACAGGCGCTCCAAGAGACCCAGTACTTC. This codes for CSVVRQALQETQYF.

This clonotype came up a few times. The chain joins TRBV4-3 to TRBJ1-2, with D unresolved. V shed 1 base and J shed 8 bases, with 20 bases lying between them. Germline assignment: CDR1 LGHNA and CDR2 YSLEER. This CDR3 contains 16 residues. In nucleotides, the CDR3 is TGCGCCAGCAGCCAAGCAACCACACCAGTTGGAGGGGGCTACACCTTC. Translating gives CASSQATTPVGGGYTF.

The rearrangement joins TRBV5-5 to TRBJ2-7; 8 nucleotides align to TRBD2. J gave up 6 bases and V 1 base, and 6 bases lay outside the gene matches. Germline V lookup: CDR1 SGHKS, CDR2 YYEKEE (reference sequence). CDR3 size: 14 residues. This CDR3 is CASSLIVRGGEQYF. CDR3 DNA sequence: TGTGCCAGCAGCTTGATTGTCCGGGGGGGCGAGCAGTACTTC.

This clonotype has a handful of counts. In DNA form, the CDR3 reads TGCAGTGCTCAAAACAGAGGAGGTAGCACAGATACGCAGTATTTT. Protein product: CSAQNRGGSTDTQYF. V usage is TRBV20-1 and J usage is TRBJ2-3; TRBD2 might be the D (5 bases). The ends were cut back, 5 bases at V and 0 bases at J, with 15 bases in the middle. The germline CDR1 and CDR2 sequences are DFQATT and SNEGSKA (reference sequence). The CDR3 extends over 15 amino acids.

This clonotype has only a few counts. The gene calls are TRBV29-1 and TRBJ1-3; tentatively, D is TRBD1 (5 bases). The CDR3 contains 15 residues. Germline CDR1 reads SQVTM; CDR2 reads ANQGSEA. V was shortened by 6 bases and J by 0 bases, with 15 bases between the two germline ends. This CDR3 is CSVLGTEDSGNTIYF. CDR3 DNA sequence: TGCAGCGTGCTCGGGACGGAGGACTCTGGAAACACCATATATTTT.

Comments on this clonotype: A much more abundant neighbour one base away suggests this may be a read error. This CDR3 reads CASSLAKEDPRQEAFF. CDR3 in DNA: TGTGCCAGCAGCTTAGCGAAAGAGGACCCCAGGCAGGAGGCTTTCTTT. This chain uses TRBV7-2 with TRBJ1-1; D gene unclear. Trimming took off 0 bases at V and 11 bases at J, with 22 bases between the two ends. In germline, CDR1 is SGHTA, CDR2 FQGNSA. The CDR3 has 16 amino acids.

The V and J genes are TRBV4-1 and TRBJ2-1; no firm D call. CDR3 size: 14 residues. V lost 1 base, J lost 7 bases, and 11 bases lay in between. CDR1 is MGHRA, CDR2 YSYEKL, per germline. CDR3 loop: CASSQVAACNEQFF. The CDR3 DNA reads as TGCGCCAGCAGCCAAGTGGCCGCTTGTAATGAGCAGTTCTTC.

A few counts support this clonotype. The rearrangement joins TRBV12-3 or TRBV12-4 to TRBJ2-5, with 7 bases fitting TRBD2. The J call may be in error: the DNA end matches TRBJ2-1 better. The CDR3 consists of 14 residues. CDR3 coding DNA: TGTGCCAGCAGTTTTGCTAGCGGATACAATGAGCAGTTCTTC. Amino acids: CASSFASGYNEQFF.

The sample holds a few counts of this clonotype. As DNA, the CDR3 is TGTGCCAGCAGCTACGGGACAGGAAATACCTACGAGCAGTACTTC. This gives the protein CASSYGTGNTYEQYF. The rearrangement uses TRBV7-8 and TRBJ2-7; TRBD1 aligns across 8 bases. The V gene's germline CDR1 is SGHVS and CDR2 FQNEAQ. The V and J ends lost 4 bases and 2 bases, in that order; junction bases with no gene match: 7. The CDR3 is 15 residues long.

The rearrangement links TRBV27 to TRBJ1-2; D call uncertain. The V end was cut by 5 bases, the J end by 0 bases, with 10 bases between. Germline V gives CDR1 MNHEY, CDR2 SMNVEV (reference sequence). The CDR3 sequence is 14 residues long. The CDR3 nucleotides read TGTGCCAGCAGTGTACAAGGATCTAACTATGGCTACACCTTC. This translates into CASSVQGSNYGYTF.

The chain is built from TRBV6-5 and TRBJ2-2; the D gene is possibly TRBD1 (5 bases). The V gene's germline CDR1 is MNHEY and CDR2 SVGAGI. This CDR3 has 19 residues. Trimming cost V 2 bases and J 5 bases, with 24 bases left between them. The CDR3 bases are TGTGCCAGCAGTTACCTTACAGCCAGGGAAGCCGTTGATACCGGGGAGCTGTTTTTT. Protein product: CASSYLTAREAVDTGELFF.

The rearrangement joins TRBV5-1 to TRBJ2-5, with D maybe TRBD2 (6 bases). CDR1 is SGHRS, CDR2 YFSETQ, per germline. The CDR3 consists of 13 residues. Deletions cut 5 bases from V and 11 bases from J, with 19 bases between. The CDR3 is CASSREREWEQYF. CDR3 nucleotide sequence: TGCGCCAGCAGTAGGGAACGGGAGTGGGAGCAGTACTTC.

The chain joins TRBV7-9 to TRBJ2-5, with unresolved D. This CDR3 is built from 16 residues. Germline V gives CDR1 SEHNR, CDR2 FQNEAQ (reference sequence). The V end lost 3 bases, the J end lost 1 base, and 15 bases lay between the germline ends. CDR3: CASSLSTEDPQETQYF. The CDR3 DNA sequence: TGTGCCAGCAGCTTGTCGACCGAGGACCCCCAAGAGACCCAGTACTTC.

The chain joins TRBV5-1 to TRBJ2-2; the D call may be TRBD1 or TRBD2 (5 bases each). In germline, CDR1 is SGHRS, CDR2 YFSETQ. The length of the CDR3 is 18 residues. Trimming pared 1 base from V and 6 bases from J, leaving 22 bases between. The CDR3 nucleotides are TGCGCCAGCAGCTTGTGGTGGGGGACCACTCAAGACGCCGGGGAGCTGTTTTTT. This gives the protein CASSLWWGTTQDAGELFF.

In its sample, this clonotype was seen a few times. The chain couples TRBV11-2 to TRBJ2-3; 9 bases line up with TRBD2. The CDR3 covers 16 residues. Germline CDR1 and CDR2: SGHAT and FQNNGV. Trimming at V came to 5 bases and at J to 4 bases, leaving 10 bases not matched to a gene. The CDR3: CASSPRLAGDADTQYF. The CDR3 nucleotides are TGTGCCAGCAGCCCCCGGTTAGCGGGAGATGCAGATACGCAGTATTTT.

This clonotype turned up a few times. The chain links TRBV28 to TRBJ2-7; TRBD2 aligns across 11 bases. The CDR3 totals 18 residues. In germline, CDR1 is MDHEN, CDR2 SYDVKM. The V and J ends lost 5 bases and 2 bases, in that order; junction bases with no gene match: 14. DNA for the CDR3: TGTGCCAGCAGTCCGTCCCCCTTTAGCGGGAGGGGAGCCTACGAGCAGTACTTC. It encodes CASSPSPFSGRGAYEQYF.

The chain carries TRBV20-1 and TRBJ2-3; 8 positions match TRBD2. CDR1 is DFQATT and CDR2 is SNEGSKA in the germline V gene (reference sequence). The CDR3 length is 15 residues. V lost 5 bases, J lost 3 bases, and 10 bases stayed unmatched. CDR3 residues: CSARSGGSGTDTQYF. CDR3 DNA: TGCAGTGCTCGGAGCGGGGGCTCGGGAACAGATACGCAGTATTTT.

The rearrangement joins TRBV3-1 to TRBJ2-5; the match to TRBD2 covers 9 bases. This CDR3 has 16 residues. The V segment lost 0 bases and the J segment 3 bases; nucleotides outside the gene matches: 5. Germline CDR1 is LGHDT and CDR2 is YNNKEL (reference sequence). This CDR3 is CASSQDGIAGEETQYF. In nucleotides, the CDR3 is TGTGCCAGCAGCCAAGATGGGATAGCGGGAGAAGAGACCCAGTACTTC.

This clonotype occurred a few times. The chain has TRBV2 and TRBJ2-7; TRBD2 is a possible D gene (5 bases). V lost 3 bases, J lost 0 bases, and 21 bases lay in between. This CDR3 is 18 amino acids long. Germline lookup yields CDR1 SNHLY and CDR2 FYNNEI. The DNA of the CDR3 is TGTGCCAGCAGTGACAGGAGTGAAATTAGTGGGAGCTCCTACGAGCAGTACTTC. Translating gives CASSDRSEISGSSYEQYF.

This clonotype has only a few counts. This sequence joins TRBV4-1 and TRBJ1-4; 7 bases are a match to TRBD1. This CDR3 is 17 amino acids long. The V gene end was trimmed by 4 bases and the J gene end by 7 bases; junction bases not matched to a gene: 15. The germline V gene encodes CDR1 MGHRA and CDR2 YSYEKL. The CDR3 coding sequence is TGCGCCAGCAGCCGAACAGGGGAGTTCTTGTTCGGTGAAAAACTGTTTTTT. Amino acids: CASSRTGEFLFGEKLFF.

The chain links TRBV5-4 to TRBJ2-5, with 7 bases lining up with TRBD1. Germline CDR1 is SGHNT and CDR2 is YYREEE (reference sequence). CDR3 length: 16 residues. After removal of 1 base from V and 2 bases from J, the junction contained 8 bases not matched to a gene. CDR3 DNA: TGTGCCAGCAGCTTGTCTTCTGGGACAGCACAAGAGACCCAGTACTTC. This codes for CASSLSSGTAQETQYF. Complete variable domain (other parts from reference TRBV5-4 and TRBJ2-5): ETGVTQSPTHLIKTRGQQVTLRCSSQSGHNTVSWYQQALGQGPQFIFQYYREEENGRGNFPPRFSGLQFPNYSSELNVNALELDDSALYLCASSLSSGTAQETQYFGPGTRLLVL.

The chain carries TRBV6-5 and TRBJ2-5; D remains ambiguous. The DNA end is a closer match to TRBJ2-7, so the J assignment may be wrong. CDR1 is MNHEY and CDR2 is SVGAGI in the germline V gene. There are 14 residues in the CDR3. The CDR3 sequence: CASSPSLLSYEQYF. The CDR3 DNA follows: TGTGCCAGCTCACCCAGTCTCCTCTCCTACGAGCAGTACTTC.

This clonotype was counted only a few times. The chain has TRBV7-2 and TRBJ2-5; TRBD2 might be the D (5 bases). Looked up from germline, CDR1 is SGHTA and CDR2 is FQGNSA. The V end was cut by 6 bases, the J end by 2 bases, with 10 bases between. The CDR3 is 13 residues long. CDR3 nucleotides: TGTGCCAGCAGTCAGGAGGTTCAAGAGACCCAGTACTTC. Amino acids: CASSQEVQETQYF.

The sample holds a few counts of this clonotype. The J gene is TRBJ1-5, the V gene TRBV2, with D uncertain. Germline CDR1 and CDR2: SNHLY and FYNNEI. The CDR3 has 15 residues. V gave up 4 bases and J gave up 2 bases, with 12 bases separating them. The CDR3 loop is CASSGMRPGNQPQHF. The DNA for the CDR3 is TGTGCCAGCAGTGGAATGAGACCGGGCAATCAGCCCCAGCATTTT.

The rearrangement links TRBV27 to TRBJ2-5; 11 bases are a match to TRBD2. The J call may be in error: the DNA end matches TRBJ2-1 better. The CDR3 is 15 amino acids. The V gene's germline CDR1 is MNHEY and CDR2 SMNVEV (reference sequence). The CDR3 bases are TGTGCCAGCAGCCGCGGGACTAGCGGACACAATGAGCAGTTCTTC. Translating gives CASSRGTSGHNEQFF.

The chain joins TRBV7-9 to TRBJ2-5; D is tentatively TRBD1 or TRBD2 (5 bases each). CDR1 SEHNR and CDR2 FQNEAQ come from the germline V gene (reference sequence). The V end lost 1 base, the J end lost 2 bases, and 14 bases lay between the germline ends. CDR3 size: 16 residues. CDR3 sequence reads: CASSLGYGTQQETQYF. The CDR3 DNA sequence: TGTGCCAGCAGCTTAGGATATGGGACGCAGCAAGAGACCCAGTACTTC. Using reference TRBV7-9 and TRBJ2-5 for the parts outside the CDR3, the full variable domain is DTGVSQNPRHKITKRGQNVTFRCDPISEHNRLYWYRQTLGQGPEFLTYFQNEAQLEKSRLLSDRFSAERPKGSFSTLEIQRTEQGDSAMYLCASSLGYGTQQETQYFGPGTRLLVL.

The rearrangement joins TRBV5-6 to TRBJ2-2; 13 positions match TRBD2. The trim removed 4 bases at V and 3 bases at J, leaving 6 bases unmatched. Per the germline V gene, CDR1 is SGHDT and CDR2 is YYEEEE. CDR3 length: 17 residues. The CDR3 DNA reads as TGTGCCAGCAGCCTGGGACTAGCGGGGCCCTACACCGGGGAGCTGTTTTTT. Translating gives CASSLGLAGPYTGELFF. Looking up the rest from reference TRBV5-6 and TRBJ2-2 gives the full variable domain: DAGVTQSPTHLIKTRGQQVTLRCSPKSGHDTVSWYQQALGQGPQFIFQYYEEEERQRGNFPDRFSGHQFPNYSSELNVNALLLGDSALYLCASSLGLAGPYTGELFFGEGSRLTVL.

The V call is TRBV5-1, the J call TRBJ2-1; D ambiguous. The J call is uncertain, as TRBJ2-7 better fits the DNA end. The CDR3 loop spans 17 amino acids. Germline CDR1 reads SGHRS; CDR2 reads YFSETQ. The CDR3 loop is CASSLAADVATDYEQYF. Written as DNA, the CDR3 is TGCGCCAGCAGCTTGGCCGCGGACGTTGCGACGGACTACGAGCAGTACTTC.

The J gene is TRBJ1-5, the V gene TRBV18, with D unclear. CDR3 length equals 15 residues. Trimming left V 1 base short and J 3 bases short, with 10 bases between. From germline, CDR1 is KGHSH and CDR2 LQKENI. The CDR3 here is CASSPQGTVNQPQHF. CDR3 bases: TGTGCCAGCTCACCACAGGGAACCGTCAATCAGCCCCAGCATTTT.